These T cell receptor beta chains were read from a single sample in a study of cytomegalovirus exposure and HLA in healthy donors. Data came from immunoSEQ multiplex PCR; TCRdb stores just in-frame clones and leaves some out. The sample includes roughly 330,000 clones, about 85% seen only once; the top ten take roughly 1.2%. The material sequenced was PBMCs. Every receptor here comes from a woman aged 25 to 39 in good health and CMV-seropositive. The CDR3 runs from the conserved cysteine through the conserved F or W. A D gene is named only where the DNA matches it firmly. Clone size is stated in some rows and not others, as once, few, many or a class when expanded.

V gene	clone size	J gene	D gene	CDR3 DNA	CDR3 protein
TRBV6-6	once	TRBJ1-1	NA	TGTGCCAGCAGCTTACTGTACACTGAAGCTTTCTTT	CASSLLYTEAFF
TRBV30	NA	TRBJ1-4	TRBD1	TGTGCCTCAAGCAGGGGGGAAAAACTGTTTTTT	CASSRGEKLFF
TRBV6-1	few	TRBJ2-7	TRBD1	TGTGCCATTTCGGACAGGGGATACGAGCAGTACTTC	CAISDRGYEQYF
TRBV20-1	NA	TRBJ2-5	NA	TGCAGTGCTAGAGACTACGAGACCCAGTACTTC	CSARDYETQYF
TRBV9	NA	TRBJ2-3	NA	TGTGCCAGCAGCGAGGCAGCGGTCACAGATACGCAGTATTTT	CASSEAAVTDTQYF
TRBV30	NA	TRBJ1-6	NA	TGTGCCTGGAGTAGGCCCAAGAATCATTCACCCCTCCACTTT	CAWSRPKNHSPLHF
TRBV27	once	TRBJ1-5	TRBD1	TGTGCCAGCAGTTTATCGGGACAGGGATATCAGCCCCAGCATTTT	CASSLSGQGYQPQHF
TRBV2	NA	TRBJ1-5	NA	TGTGCCAGCAGCCTAGGACTGAGCAATCAGCCCCAGCATTTT	CASSLGLSNQPQHF
TRBV19	few	TRBJ1-4	TRBD1	TGTGCCAGTAAGGGACAGGAAAATGAAAAACTGTTTTTT	CASKGQENEKLFF
TRBV10-3	NA	TRBJ2-7	TRBD2	TGTGCCATCAGTGAGTCCGGGGGGGCCACCTACGAGCAGTACTTC	CAISESGGATYEQYF
TRBV7-2	NA	TRBJ1-5	NA	TGTGCCAGCAGCAATCGGGGGTCTCAGCCCCAGCATTTT	CASSNRGSQPQHF
TRBV5-4	NA	TRBJ2-7	TRBD1	TGTGCCAGCAGCTCCGTAATAAGGACAGGGGGTCAAGAGCAGTACTTC	CASSSVIRTGGQEQYF
TRBV9	NA	TRBJ1-2	NA	TGTGCCAGCAGCGTAGTGGGGGGAAGGAACTATGGCTACACCTTC	CASSVVGGRNYGYTF
TRBV28	NA	TRBJ1-6	TRBD1	TGTGCCAGCCGTCAAGGGGGCGGCTATAATTCACCCCTCCACTTT	CASRQGGGYNSPLHF
TRBV2	NA	TRBJ1-1	TRBD1	TGTGCCAGCAGTGATTTCCGACAGGGTGACCCTGAAGCTTTCTTT	CASSDFRQGDPEAFF
TRBV6-1	NA	TRBJ2-3	TRBD2	TGTGCCAGCAGTGAAGGACTAGCGGGGGGAACAGATACGCAGTATTTT	CASSEGLAGGTDTQYF
TRBV19	NA	TRBJ2-7	NA	TGTGCCAGTAGTATCGAATCAGGGAGCTCCTACGAGCAGTACTTC	CASSIESGSSYEQYF
TRBV7-9	NA	TRBJ1-5	NA	TGTGCCAGCAGCTCATCAACAGGCAATCAGCCCCAGCATTTT	CASSSSTGNQPQHF
TRBV27	few	TRBJ2-7	NA	TGTGCCAGCAGTAAAAACTACGAGCAGTACTTC	CASSKNYEQYF
TRBV19	NA	TRBJ1-4	NA	TGTGCCAGTAGTATAGGGCGAAATGAAAAACTGTTTTTT	CASSIGRNEKLFF
TRBV29-1	NA	TRBJ2-1	TRBD2	TGCAGCGTTGAAGAGATGACTAGCGGACAGTTCTTC	CSVEEMTSGQFF
TRBV28	NA	TRBJ1-2	TRBD1	TGTGCCAGCAGACCGACAGGGTATGGCTACACCTTC	CASRPTGYGYTF
TRBV28	NA	TRBJ2-7	NA	TGTGCCAGCAGTTTCCGGGATAAAGGGTTTGGGGATTACGAGCAGTACTTC	CASSFRDKGFGDYEQYF
TRBV29-1	NA	TRBJ2-7	NA	TGCAGCGTTGAAGGCAGGTCCTACGAGCAGTACTTC	CSVEGRSYEQYF
TRBV14	once	TRBJ2-7	NA	TGTGCCAGCAGCCACGGAATTTACGAGCAGTACTTC	CASSHGIYEQYF
TRBV6-5	few	TRBJ1-2	NA	TGTGCCAGCAGTTACTCGGGCAGTAACTATGGCTACACCTTC	CASSYSGSNYGYTF
TRBV27	NA	TRBJ2-1	NA	TGTGCCAGCAGTTTAGTCCAAGATCACGAGCAGTTCTTC	CASSLVQDHEQFF
TRBV4-3	NA	TRBJ2-5	NA	TGCGCCAGCAGCCAAGAGTCTAGCCTCCAAGAGACCCAGTACTTC	CASSQESSLQETQYF
TRBV28	NA	TRBJ2-7	NA	TGTGCCAGCAGAGACAGGTTCCAGGGCGAGCAGTACTTC	CASRDRFQGEQYF
TRBV2	NA	TRBJ2-7	TRBD2	TGTGCCAGCAAGGGGACTAGCGGGGCCTTTTACGAGCAGTACTTC	CASKGTSGAFYEQYF
TRBV5-1	NA	TRBJ1-6	NA	TGCGCCAGCAGCTTGTCGGGATCACCCCTCCACTTT	CASSLSGSPLHF
TRBV2	few	TRBJ1-1	NA	TGTGCCAGCAGTGCAGGGAACACTGAAGCTTTCTTT	CASSAGNTEAFF
TRBV19	NA	TRBJ2-1	NA	TGTGCCAGTAGTATGTTCGGAGGCTCCCACAATGAGCAGTTCTTC	CASSMFGGSHNEQFF
TRBV7-9	once	TRBJ2-5	TRBD2	TGTGCCAGCAGCTTAGGACTAGCGGGGGGCAGTGAGACCCAGTACTTC	CASSLGLAGGSETQYF
TRBV2	NA	TRBJ1-5	NA	TGTGCCAGCAGTGAACCAGGGAGTCTTAGCAATCAGCCCCAGCATTTT	CASSEPGSLSNQPQHF
TRBV5-4	few	TRBJ2-1	NA	TGTGCCAGCAGCTTGACAGTTAACAATGAGCAGTTCTTC	CASSLTVNNEQFF
TRBV7-7	NA	TRBJ2-5	NA	TGTGCCAGCAGCTTGGGGGGGCTGGTGGAGACCCAGTACTTC	CASSLGGLVETQYF
TRBV28	NA	TRBJ1-2	NA	TGTGCCAGCAGTTCAGGGGTACAAGGCTATGGCTACACCTTC	CASSSGVQGYGYTF
TRBV5-1	NA	TRBJ1-1	NA	TGCGCCAGCAGCTTGGGAAGACAGAGGAACACTGAAGCTTTCTTT	CASSLGRQRNTEAFF
TRBV5-1	NA	TRBJ1-5	NA	TGCGCCAGCAGCTTTATGGGGAATGAAGGTCAGCCCCAGCATTTT	CASSFMGNEGQPQHF
TRBV6-1	NA	TRBJ2-2	NA	TGTGCCAGCAGTGTCTCTCGGGACTGGACCTACACCGGGGAGCTGTTTTTT	CASSVSRDWTYTGELFF
TRBV7-6	NA	TRBJ2-1	TRBD2	TGTGCCAGCAGCCTCCTTAGCGGGGGGGCCCCCAATGAGCAGTTCTTC	CASSLLSGGAPNEQFF
TRBV6-5	NA	TRBJ2-7	NA	TGTGCCAGCAGTTGGGAAACAGGCTACGAGCAGTACTTC	CASSWETGYEQYF
TRBV15	NA	TRBJ2-7	TRBD2	TGTGCCACCAGCAGTAAGCGGGGGGGCCCCGGCTACGAGCAGTACTTC	CATSSKRGGPGYEQYF
TRBV28	NA	TRBJ1-2	NA	TGTGCCAGCAGTTCCGCAGAGGTGGGGGGCTACACCTTC	CASSSAEVGGYTF
TRBV27	NA	TRBJ2-7	TRBD1	TGTGCCAGCAGCTGGGGGACAGGTACCTACGAGCAGTACTTC	CASSWGTGTYEQYF
TRBV30	NA	TRBJ2-3	NA	TGTGCCTGGAGCGCTACAGATACGCAGTATTTT	CAWSATDTQYF